The present entry profiles one T cell receptor (beta chain) with its context. Its cognate antigen is unknown. Germline V gene lookup returns CDR1 SGHTS and CDR2 YDEGEE. This CDR3 region has 13 residues. Deletions cut 2 bases from V and 7 bases from J, with 12 bases between. The data are from a study of cytomegalovirus exposure and HLA in healthy donors. Study outcomes and limitations: TCR beta chain V- and J-gene trimming was linked, in a later analysis, to a missense variant in DCLRE1C. Analysis performed later found 16,951 TCR beta sequences associated with HLA alleles at 0.05 false discovery rate.

13 Jbeta primers and 60 Vbeta primers were used for the PCR. Measured with immunoSEQ multiplex PCR; TCRdb has only the in-frame clones, and not every one. The data include 220,000 or so clones; the top ten clones carry 1.1%. The rearrangement joins TRBV5-8 to TRBJ2-5; the D is unclear. The receptor comes from a girl aged 2 to 10 in good health and CMV-seropositive. The material sequenced was PBMCs. The CDR3 coding sequence is TGTGCCAGCAGCTTCCCGGAGTTGGGGACCCAGTACTTC. Its translation is CASSFPELGTQYF.